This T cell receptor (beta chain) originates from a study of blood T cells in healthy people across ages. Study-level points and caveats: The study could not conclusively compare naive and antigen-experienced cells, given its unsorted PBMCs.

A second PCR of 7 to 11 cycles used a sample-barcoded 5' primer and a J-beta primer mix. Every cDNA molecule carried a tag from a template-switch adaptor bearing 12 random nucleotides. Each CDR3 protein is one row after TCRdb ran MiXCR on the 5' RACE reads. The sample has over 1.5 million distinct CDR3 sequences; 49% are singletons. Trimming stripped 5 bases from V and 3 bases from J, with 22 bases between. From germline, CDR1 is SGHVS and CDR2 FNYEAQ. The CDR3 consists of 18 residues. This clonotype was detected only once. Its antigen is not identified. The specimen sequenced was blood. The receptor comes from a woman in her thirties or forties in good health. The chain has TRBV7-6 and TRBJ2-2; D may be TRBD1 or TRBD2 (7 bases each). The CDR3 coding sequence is TGTGCCAGCAGCCCGAGAAGGGGGGGGACAGATTACACCGGGGAGCTGTTTTTT. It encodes CASSPRRGGTDYTGELFF. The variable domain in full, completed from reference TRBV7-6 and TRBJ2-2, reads GAGVSQSPRYKVTKRGQDVALRCDPISGHVSLYWYRQALGQGPEFLTYFNYEAQQDKSGLPNDRFSAERPEGSISTLTIQRTEQRDSAMYRCASSPRRGGTDYTGELFFGEGSRLTVL.